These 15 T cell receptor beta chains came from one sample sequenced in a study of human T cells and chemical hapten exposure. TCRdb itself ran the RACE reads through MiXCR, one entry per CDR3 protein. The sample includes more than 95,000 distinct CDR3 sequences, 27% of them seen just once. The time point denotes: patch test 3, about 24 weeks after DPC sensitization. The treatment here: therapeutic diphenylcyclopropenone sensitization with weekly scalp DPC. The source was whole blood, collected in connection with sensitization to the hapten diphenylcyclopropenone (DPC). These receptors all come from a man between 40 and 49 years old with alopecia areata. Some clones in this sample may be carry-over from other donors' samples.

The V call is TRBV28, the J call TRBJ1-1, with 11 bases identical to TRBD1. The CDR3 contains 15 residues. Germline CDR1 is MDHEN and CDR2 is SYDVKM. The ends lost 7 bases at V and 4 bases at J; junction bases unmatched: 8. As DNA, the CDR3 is TGTGCCAGCAACGGACAGGGGGCGGGTGGCACTGAAGCTTTCTTT. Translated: CASNGQGAGGTEAFF.

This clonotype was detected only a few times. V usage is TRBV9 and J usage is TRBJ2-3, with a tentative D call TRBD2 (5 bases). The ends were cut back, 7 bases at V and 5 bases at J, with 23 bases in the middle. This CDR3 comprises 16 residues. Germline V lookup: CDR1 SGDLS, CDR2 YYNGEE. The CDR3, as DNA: TGTGCCAGCGGCCCGACGGGGATACCAGAGAGAGATACGCAGTATTTT. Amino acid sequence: CASGPTGIPERDTQYF.

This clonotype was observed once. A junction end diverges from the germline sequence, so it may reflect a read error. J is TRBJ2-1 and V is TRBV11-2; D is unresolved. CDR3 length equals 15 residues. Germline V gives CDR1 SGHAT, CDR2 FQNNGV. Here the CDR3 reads CASSLRRSSYNVQFF. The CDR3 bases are TGTGCCAGCAGCTTAAGACGGAGCTCCTACAATGTGCAGTTCTTC.

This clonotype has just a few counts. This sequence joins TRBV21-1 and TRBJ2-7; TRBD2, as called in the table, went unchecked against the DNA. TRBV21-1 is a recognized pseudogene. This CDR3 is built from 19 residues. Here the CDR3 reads CASSIQGLAGARGSYEQYF. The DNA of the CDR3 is TGTGCCAGCAGCATACAGGGACTAGCGGGAGCCAGAGGGTCCTACGAGCAGTACTTC.

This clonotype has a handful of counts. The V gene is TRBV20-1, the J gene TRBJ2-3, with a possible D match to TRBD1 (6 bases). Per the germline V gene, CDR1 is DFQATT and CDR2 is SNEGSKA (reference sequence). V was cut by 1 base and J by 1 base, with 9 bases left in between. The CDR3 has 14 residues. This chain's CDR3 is CSARGGPGTDTQYF. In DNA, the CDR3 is TGCAGTGCTAGAGGGGGGCCGGGCACAGATACGCAGTATTTT.

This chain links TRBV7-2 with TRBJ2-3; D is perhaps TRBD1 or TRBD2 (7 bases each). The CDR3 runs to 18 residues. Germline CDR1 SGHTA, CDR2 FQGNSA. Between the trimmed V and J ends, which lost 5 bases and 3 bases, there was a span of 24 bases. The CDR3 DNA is TGTGCCAGCAGCCTTCGGACAGGTCTAGACGGGGGGACAGATACGCAGTATTTT. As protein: CASSLRTGLDGGTDTQYF.

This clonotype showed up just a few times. CDR3 amino acids: CASSQGTSTYGYTF. The CDR3 coding sequence is TGTGCCAGCAGCCAAGGGACCTCCACCTATGGCTACACCTTC. The chain is built from TRBV4-2 and TRBJ1-2; no definite D call. Germline V lookup: CDR1 LGHNA, CDR2 YNFKEQ. CDR3 size: 14 residues. Trimming took off 1 base at V and 4 bases at J, with 10 bases between the two ends.

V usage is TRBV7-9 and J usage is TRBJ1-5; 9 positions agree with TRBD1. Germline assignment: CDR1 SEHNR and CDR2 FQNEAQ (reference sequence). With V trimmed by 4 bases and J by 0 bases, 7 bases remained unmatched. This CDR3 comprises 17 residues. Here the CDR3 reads CASSSSRDRVSNQPQHF. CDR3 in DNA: TGTGCCAGCAGCTCGTCCCGGGACAGGGTTAGCAATCAGCCCCAGCATTTT.

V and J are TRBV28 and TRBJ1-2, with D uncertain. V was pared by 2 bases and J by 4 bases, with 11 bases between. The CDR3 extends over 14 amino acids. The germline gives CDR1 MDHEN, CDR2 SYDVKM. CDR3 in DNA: TGTGCCAGCAGTTTAACCAGTCCGGTCTATGGCTACACCTTC. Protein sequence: CASSLTSPVYGYTF.

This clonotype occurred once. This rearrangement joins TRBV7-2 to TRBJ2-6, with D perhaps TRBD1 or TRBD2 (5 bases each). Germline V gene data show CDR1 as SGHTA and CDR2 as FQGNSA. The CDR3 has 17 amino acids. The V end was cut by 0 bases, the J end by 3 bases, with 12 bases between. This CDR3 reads CASSLAGTYGGANVLTF. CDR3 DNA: TGTGCCAGCAGCTTAGCCGGGACCTATGGTGGGGCCAACGTCCTGACTTTC. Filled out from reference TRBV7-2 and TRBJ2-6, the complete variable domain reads GAGVSQSPSNKVTEKGKDVELRCDPISGHTALYWYRQSLGQGLEFLIYFQGNSAPDKSGLPSDRFSAERTGGSVSTLTIQRTQQEDSAVYLCASSLAGTYGGANVLTFGAGSRLTVL.

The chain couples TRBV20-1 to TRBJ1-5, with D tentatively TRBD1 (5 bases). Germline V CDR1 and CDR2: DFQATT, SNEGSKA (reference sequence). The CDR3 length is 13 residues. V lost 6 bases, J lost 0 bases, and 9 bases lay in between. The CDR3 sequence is CSATETSNQPQHF. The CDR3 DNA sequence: TGCAGTGCGACAGAAACTAGCAATCAGCCCCAGCATTTT.

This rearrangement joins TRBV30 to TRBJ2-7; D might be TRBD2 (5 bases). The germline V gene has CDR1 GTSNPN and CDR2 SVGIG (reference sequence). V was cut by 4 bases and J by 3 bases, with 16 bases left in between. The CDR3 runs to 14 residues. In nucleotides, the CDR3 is TGTGCCTGGACTCCCGGGATTTGGGGCTACGAGCAGTACTTC. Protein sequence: CAWTPGIWGYEQYF.

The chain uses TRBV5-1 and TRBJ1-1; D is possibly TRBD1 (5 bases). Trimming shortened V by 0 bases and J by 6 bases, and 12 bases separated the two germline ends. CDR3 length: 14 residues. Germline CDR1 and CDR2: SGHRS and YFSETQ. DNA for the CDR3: TGCGCCAGCAGCTTGGGTCAGGGTTTCTCTGAAGCTTTCTTT. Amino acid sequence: CASSLGQGFSEAFF.

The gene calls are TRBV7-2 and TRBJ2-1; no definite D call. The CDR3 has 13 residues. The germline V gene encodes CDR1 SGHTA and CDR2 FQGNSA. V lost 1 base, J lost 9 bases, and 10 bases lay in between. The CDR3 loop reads CASSLGVIGEQFF. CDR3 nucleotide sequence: TGTGCCAGCAGCTTAGGGGTAATCGGTGAGCAGTTCTTC.

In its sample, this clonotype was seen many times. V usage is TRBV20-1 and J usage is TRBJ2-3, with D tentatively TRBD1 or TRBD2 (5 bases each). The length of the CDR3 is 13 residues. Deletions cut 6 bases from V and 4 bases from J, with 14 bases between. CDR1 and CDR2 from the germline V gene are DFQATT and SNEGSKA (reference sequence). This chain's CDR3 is CSAGPTGADTQYF. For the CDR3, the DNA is TGCAGTGCGGGGCCCACCGGGGCAGATACGCAGTATTTT.